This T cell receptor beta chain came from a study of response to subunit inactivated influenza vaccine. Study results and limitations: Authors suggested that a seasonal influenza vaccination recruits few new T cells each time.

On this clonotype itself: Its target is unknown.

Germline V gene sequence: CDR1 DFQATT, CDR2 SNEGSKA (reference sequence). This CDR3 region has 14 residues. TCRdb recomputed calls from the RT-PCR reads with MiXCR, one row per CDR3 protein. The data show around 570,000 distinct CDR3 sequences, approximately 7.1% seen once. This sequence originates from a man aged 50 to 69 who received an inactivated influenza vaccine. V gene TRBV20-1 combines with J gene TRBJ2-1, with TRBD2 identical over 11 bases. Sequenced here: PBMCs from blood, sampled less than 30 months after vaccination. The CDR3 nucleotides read TGCAGATTAGCGGGAGGGCCTGCCTACAATGAGCAGTTCTTC. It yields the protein CRLAGGPAYNEQFF.